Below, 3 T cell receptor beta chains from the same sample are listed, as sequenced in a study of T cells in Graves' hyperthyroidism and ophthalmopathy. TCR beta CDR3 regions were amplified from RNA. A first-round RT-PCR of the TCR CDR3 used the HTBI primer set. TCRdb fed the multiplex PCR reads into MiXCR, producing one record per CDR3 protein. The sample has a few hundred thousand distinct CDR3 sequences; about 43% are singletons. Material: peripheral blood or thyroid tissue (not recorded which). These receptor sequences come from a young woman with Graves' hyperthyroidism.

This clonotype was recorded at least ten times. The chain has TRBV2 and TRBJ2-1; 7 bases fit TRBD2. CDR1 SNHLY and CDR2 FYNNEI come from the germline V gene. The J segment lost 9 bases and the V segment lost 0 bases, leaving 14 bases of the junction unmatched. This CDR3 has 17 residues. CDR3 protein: CASSEAGGGRPRGEQFF. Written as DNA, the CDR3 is TGTGCCAGCAGTGAAGCGGGGGGAGGGAGGCCTCGGGGTGAGCAGTTCTTC.

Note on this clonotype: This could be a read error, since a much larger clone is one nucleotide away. Here the CDR3 DNA reads TGCGCCAGCGGCTTGTGGGGCGGACCGTCGACCAACGAGCAGTACTTC. This translates into CASGLWGGPSTNEQYF. The rearrangement uses TRBV5-1 and TRBJ2-7; maybe TRBD1 (5 bases). CDR3 length: 16 amino acids. Germline CDR1 reads SGHRS; CDR2 reads YFSETQ.

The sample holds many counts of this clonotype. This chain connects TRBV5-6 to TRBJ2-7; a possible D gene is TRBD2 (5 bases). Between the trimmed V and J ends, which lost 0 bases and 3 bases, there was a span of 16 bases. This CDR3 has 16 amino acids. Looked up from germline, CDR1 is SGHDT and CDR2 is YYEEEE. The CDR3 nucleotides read TGTGCCAGCAGCTTGGGGTCAGGACTGAAAGTCTACGAGCAGTACTTC. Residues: CASSLGSGLKVYEQYF.